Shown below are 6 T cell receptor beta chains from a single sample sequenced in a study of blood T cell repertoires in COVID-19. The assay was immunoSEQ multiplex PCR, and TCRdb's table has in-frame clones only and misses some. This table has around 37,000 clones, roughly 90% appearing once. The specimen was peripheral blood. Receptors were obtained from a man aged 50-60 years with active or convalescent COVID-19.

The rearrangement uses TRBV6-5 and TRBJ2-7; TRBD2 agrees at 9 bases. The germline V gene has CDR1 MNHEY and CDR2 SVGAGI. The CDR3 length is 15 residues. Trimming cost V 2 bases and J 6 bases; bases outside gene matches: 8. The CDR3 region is CASSYGGSGSVEQYF. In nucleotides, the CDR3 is TGTGCCAGCAGTTACGGGGGTAGCGGGAGTGTCGAGCAGTACTTC.

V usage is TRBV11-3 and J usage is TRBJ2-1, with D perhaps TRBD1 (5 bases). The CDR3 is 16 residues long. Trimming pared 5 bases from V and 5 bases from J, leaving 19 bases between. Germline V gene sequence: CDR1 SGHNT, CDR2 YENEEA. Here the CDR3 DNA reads TGTGCCAGCAGCCCAAACCAGGGAAACACACACAATGAGCAGTTCTTC. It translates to CASSPNQGNTHNEQFF.

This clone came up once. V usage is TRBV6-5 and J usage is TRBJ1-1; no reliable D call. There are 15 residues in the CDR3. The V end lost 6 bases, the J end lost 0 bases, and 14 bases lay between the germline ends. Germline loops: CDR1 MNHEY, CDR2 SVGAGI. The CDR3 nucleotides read TGTGCCAGCAGCCCCCCGGGAGGGATGAACACTGAAGCTTTCTTT. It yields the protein CASSPPGGMNTEAFF.

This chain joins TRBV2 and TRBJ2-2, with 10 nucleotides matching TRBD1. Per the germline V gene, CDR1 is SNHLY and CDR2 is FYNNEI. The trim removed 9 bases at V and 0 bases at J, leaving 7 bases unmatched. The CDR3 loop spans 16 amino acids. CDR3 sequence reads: CASPGQGSSNTGELFF. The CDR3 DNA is TGTGCCAGTCCGGGACAGGGGTCCTCGAACACCGGGGAGCTGTTTTTT.

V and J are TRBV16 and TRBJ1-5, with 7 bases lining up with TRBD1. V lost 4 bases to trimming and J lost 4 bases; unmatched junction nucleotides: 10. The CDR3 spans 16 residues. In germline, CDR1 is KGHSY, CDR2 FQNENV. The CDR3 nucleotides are TGTGCCAGCAGCCCCCCCGGGACAGATTTTAATCAGCCCCAGCATTTT. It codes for CASSPPGTDFNQPQHF.

The CDR3 coding sequence is TGTGCCAGCAGCCAGGGGGCGGACAATGAAAAACTGTTTTTT. The encoded protein is CASSQGADNEKLFF. This chain joins TRBV4-2 and TRBJ1-4; tentative D call: TRBD1 (6 bases). The V gene's germline CDR1 is LGHNA and CDR2 YNFKEQ. Trimming left V 3 bases short and J 5 bases short, with 10 bases between. The CDR3 extends over 14 amino acids.